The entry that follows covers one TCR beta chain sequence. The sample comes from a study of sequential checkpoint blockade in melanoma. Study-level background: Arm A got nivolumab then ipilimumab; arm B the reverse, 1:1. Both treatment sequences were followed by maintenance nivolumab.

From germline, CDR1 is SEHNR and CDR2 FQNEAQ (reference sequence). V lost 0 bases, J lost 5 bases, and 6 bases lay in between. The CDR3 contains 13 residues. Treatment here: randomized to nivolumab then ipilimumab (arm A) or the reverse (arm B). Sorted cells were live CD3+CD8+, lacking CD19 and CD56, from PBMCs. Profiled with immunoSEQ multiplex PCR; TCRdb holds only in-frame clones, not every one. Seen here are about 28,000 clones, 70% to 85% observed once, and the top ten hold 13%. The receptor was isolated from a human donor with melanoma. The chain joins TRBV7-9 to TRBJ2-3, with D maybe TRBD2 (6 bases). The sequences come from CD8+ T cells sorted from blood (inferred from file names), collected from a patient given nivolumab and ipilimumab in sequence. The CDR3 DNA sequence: TGTGCCAGCAGCTTAGCTAGCGGAGATACGCAGTATTTT. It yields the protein CASSLASGDTQYF.